What follows describes a single T cell receptor beta chain. Authors' analysis steps: Estimates of nucleated cell counts were drawn from the amplification of reference gene primers. Repertoires were generated with immunoSEQ multiplex PCR, while TCRdb's copy carries only in-frame clones and drops some. For V, J and clone size, that table is used; D and trimming come from the DNA. The table lists 140,000 to 150,000 clones, approximately 90% of them singletons, with about 4.5% in the top ten. This entry comes from a study of blood T cell repertoires in COVID-19. Study summary: Samples came from the United States, Italy and Spain, spanning acute and convalescent COVID-19. Sample material is recorded as cDNA or gDNA derived from T cells, B-cell-depleted T cells, or PBMCs.

Assignment of participants to cohorts was predicated upon participant-reported clinical history. This CDR3 spans 16 amino acids. V dropped 6 bases and J dropped 2; count of bases not matched to a gene: 9. The germline gives CDR1 MDHEN, CDR2 SYDVKM. The rearrangement links TRBV28 to TRBJ1-3, with 8 bases that match TRBD1. The sample consisted of PBMCs or T cells enriched from blood (not recorded which). This clonotype was sampled from a man aged 50 or older who had recovered from COVID-19. In nucleotides, the CDR3 is TGTGCCAGCAGCTCAGGGGGCGGAGACCCTGGAAACACCATATATTTT. Protein: CASSSGGGDPGNTIYF.